The rows below give T cell receptor beta chains drawn from one sample of a study of a mutant IDH1 vaccine in newly diagnosed glioma. This table comes from immunoSEQ multiplex PCR, and its TCRdb copy is limited to in-frame clones, with some not included. Among over 25,000 clones listed, around 77% were seen once. For these TCRs, the target antigens are not known. Here the sequenced sample was PBMCs, taken from a glioma patient whose treatment included an IDH1 peptide vaccine. All receptors come from a woman aged 25 to 39 with glioma. Some clones in this sample may be carry-over from other donors' samples. Each CDR3 is given with its conserved first and last residue. D genes are given only for firm matches. Not every row has a clone size; where given, it reads once, few, many or a size class.

-	-	TRBV29-1	TRBJ2-2	CSGRAENTGELFF	TGCAGCGGGCGGGCGGAAAACACCGGGGAGCTGTTTTTT
-	TRBD1	TRBV6-1	TRBJ1-1	CASSVDGTDYTEAFF	TGTGCCAGCAGTGTGGACGGGACAGATTACACTGAAGCTTTCTTT
-	-	TRBV2	TRBJ2-3	CASILGPGTQYF	TGTGCCAGCATCCTGGGTCCTGGTACGCAGTATTTT
-	-	TRBV5-4	TRBJ1-2	CASSLESFYGYTF	TGTGCCAGCAGCTTGGAAAGTTTCTATGGCTACACCTTC
-	TRBD1	TRBV29-1	TRBJ1-4	CSAAPDRGNEKLFF	TGCAGCGCAGCCCCGGACAGGGGAAATGAAAAACTGTTTTTT
-	-	TRBV19	TRBJ2-1	CASSPAPMVDEQFF	TGTGCCAGTAGTCCTGCCCCAATGGTGGATGAGCAGTTCTTC
-	-	TRBV5-1	TRBJ2-1	CASRVRERVGNEQFF	TGCGCCAGCAGGGTTCGGGAGAGAGTGGGGAATGAGCAGTTCTTC
once	-	TRBV19	TRBJ1-2	CASSPTPGVFLRSYGYTF	TGTGCCAGTAGTCCCACCCCAGGGGTATTTCTCCGAAGCTATGGCTACACCTTC
-	TRBD2	TRBV30	TRBJ2-1	CAWSVVSGGYNEQFF	TGTGCCTGGAGTGTGGTTTCGGGGGGATACAATGAGCAGTTCTTC
-	TRBD1	TRBV23-1	TRBJ1-1	CASSQDSGTGGAWNTEAFF	TGCGCCAGCAGTCAAGATTCCGGGACAGGGGGCGCCTGGAACACTGAAGCTTTCTTT
-	-	TRBV27	TRBJ1-2	CASSDVYTDYGYTF	TGTGCCAGCAGCGATGTGTACACTGACTATGGCTACACCTTC
-	-	TRBV28	TRBJ1-5	CASSSGVWHF	TGTGCCAGCAGCTCAGGGGTATGGCATTTT
-	-	TRBV13	TRBJ2-1	CASSRGNTPRNEQFF	TGTGCCAGCAGCCGGGGGAATACCCCCCGGAATGAGCAGTTCTTC
-	-	TRBV6-6	TRBJ1-2	CASSYYRVEGYTF	TGTGCCAGCAGTTACTACCGGGTTGAAGGCTACACCTTC
once	TRBD1	TRBV2	TRBJ2-2	CASSPEGTGPYHCKNTGELFF	TGTGCCAGCAGCCCAGAGGGGACAGGTCCCTACCACTGCAAGAACACCGGGGAGCTGTTTTTT
-	-	TRBV28	TRBJ1-2	CASRPLFPGYTF	TGTGCCAGCAGACCTTTATTTCCGGGCTACACCTTC
few	-	TRBV29-1	TRBJ1-1	CSANPGATAEAFF	TGCAGCGCAAATCCAGGGGCAACGGCTGAAGCTTTCTTT
few	TRBD2	TRBV7-9	TRBJ2-7	CASSSAGGPDEQYF	TGTGCCAGCAGCTCCGCGGGAGGGCCGGACGAGCAGTACTTC
few	-	TRBV19	TRBJ1-5	CASSSHAGGNQPQHF	TGTGCCAGTAGTTCCCATGCGGGAGGCAATCAGCCCCAGCATTTT
-	-	TRBV14	TRBJ2-7	CATGATSYEQYF	TGTGCCACAGGGGCGACCTCCTACGAGCAGTACTTC
-	TRBD1	TRBV7-9	TRBJ1-2	CASFQGAGGYTF	TGTGCCAGCTTCCAGGGGGCCGGAGGCTACACCTTC
-	-	TRBV19	TRBJ1-1	CASTLSGVSPEAFF	TGTGCCAGTACCCTCTCCGGGGTTTCTCCTGAAGCTTTCTTT
-	TRBD2	TRBV29-1	TRBJ2-5	CSVSLAGGPGETQYF	TGCAGCGTCTCACTAGCGGGAGGGCCGGGAGAGACCCAGTACTTC
-	-	TRBV10-1	TRBJ1-5	CASTLDPPILPNQPQHF	TGCGCCAGCACCCTTGACCCCCCCATTTTGCCTAATCAGCCCCAGCATTTT
-	-	TRBV11-2	TRBJ1-1	CASSTIGGNTEAFF	TGTGCCAGCAGCACGATCGGCGGGAACACTGAAGCTTTCTTT
-	-	TRBV7-6	TRBJ2-7	CASSLGGSGPEQYF	TGTGCCAGCAGCTTAGGGGGTTCGGGCCCCGAGCAGTACTTC
-	TRBD1	TRBV30	TRBJ1-2	CASTGTGGVIPYGYTF	TGTGCCTCAACCGGGACAGGGGGCGTCATCCCCTATGGCTACACCTTC
once	-	TRBV28	TRBJ1-5	CASSPPGTHQPQHF	TGTGCCAGCAGCCCGCCAGGGACCCATCAGCCCCAGCATTTT
-	TRBD1	TRBV25-1	TRBJ2-7	CASSDRDRFPEQYF	TGTGCCAGCAGTGATCGGGACAGGTTTCCGGAGCAGTACTTC
-	-	TRBV19	TRBJ1-1	CASSISPGKTEAFF	TGTGCCAGTAGTATTAGTCCAGGAAAGACTGAAGCTTTCTTT
-	-	TRBV15	TRBJ2-5	CATSRDPQQQETQYF	TGTGCCACCAGCAGAGATCCCCAGCAGCAAGAGACCCAGTACTTC
-	-	TRBV9	TRBJ1-1	CASSGPPGHLNTEAFF	TGTGCCAGCAGCGGACCCCCGGGACACCTGAACACTGAAGCTTTCTTT
-	-	TRBV9	TRBJ1-1	CASSATQGLNTEAFF	TGTGCCAGCAGCGCTACCCAGGGCCTGAACACTGAAGCTTTCTTT
-	-	TRBV18	TRBJ1-1	CASSPEFMGGTEAFF	TGTGCCAGCTCACCCGAGTTTATGGGAGGCACTGAAGCTTTCTTT
few	TRBD1	TRBV10-3	TRBJ1-5	CAIKQGGDQPQHF	TGTGCCATCAAACAGGGGGGGGATCAGCCCCAGCATTTT
-	-	TRBV7-6	TRBJ2-7	CASSPGTFGPYEQYF	TGTGCCAGCAGCCCCGGGACATTTGGGCCCTACGAGCAGTACTTC
-	TRBD2	TRBV2	TRBJ2-7	CASRAAAAGGYEQYF	TGTGCCAGCAGGGCCGCCGCAGCGGGAGGCTACGAGCAGTACTTC
few	TRBD2	TRBV4-1	TRBJ2-2	CASSQAGLAGELFF	TGCGCCAGCAGCCAAGCCGGACTAGCCGGGGAGCTGTTTTTT
-	-	TRBV5-5	TRBJ1-2	CASSLGTAYGYTF	TGTGCCAGCAGCCTTGGGACTGCTTATGGCTACACCTTC
-	-	TRBV11-3	TRBJ2-7	CASSLSHRDYEQYF	TGTGCCAGCAGCTTATCGCACAGGGACTACGAGCAGTACTTC
-	-	TRBV2	TRBJ2-3	CASSPPGRGTDTQYF	TGTGCCAGCAGTCCCCCGGGCAGAGGGACAGATACGCAGTATTTT
-	-	TRBV30	TRBJ1-3	CAWSDGRYGNTIYF	TGTGCCTGGAGTGACGGTCGCTATGGAAACACCATATATTTT
-	-	TRBV6-5	TRBJ1-1	CASSFLGGEAEAFF	TGTGCCAGCAGTTTCCTGGGGGGGGAAGCTGAAGCTTTCTTT
-	TRBD1	TRBV29-1	TRBJ2-7	CSARTGGAYEQYF	TGCAGCGCACGGACAGGGGGCGCTTACGAGCAGTACTTC
once	TRBD1	TRBV7-9	TRBJ1-2	CASSLGQGKGGYTF	TGTGCCAGCAGCTTAGGACAGGGGAAGGGCGGCTACACCTTC
few	-	TRBV11-2	TRBJ2-7	CASSLEAPYEQYF	TGTGCCAGCAGCTTAGAGGCGCCTTACGAGCAGTACTTC
-	TRBD1	TRBV4-1	TRBJ1-4	CASSQDRGGTGNEKLFF	TGCGCCAGCAGCCAAGATCGAGGGGGGACAGGAAATGAAAAACTGTTTTTT
-	-	TRBV7-9	TRBJ2-3	CASSLERGSTDTQYF	TGTGCCAGCAGCTTAGAAAGGGGTAGCACAGATACGCAGTATTTT
-	TRBD1	TRBV19	TRBJ1-2	CASTGTAGPYGYTF	TGTGCCAGTACAGGGACAGCGGGGCCTTATGGCTACACCTTC